The present T cell receptor (beta chain) was sequenced within a study of spatial heterogeneity in lung cancer. Only a few counts were recorded for this clonotype. The CDR3 extends over 15 amino acids. J gave up 7 bases and V 2 bases, and 6 bases lay outside the gene matches. Germline V gene data show CDR1 as DFQATT and CDR2 as SNEGSKA (reference sequence). As to time point: sample taken at primary tumor resection. Whole RNA was taken from tumor, nontumor lung or frozen PBMC; it was then sequenced unsorted. Unique molecular identifiers, one per molecule, were present on every TCR cDNA molecule. Each CDR3 protein is one row after TCRdb ran MiXCR on the 5' RACE reads. The sample shows about 85,000 distinct CDR3 sequences, 15% to 25% of them seen only once.

The specimen comprised PBMCs, sampled at surgery. The source is a male donor with early-stage non-small cell lung cancer. V gene TRBV20-1 combines with J gene TRBJ2-1; 12 bases map to TRBD2. The CDR3 DNA reads as TGCAGTGCTAGACTAGCGGGGGGGCTAATGAATGAGCAGTTCTTC. Encoded protein: CSARLAGGLMNEQFF.